The 27 T cell receptor beta chains given below trace back to one sample, sequenced in a study of CD8+ T cells in alopecia areata. Sequencing relied on a cDNA template that was reverse transcribed from extracted RNA. Libraries were prepared by immunoSEQ multiplex PCR; TCRdb keeps only in-frame clonotypes and omits some of them. The sample lists fewer than 200,000 clones, roughly 70% occurring once. This specimen consisted of CD8+ T cells sorted from blood, obtained at week 0. These receptors were collected from a human donor with alopecia areata.

V is TRBV5-1 and J is TRBJ2-7, with D hard to call. This CDR3 is built from 13 residues. The V end was cut by 3 bases, the J end by 0 bases, with 7 bases between. Germline V gene lookup returns CDR1 SGHRS and CDR2 YFSETQ. Here the CDR3 reads CASSSTTSYEQYF. The CDR3 nucleotides read TGCGCCAGCAGCTCAACTACCTCCTACGAGCAGTACTTC.

The genes are TRBV5-6 and TRBJ2-1; 9 bases are shared with TRBD1. This CDR3 has 15 residues. Germline V CDR1 and CDR2: SGHDT, YYEEEE. V dropped 5 bases and J dropped 8; count of bases not matched to a gene: 11. The CDR3 bases are TGTGCCAGCAGGCCGGGACAGGGTTCTTTAGATGAGCAGTTCTTC. It yields the protein CASRPGQGSLDEQFF.

In its sample, this clone was seen once. The chain recombines TRBV11-2 with TRBJ2-5, with TRBD1 identical over 10 bases. From germline, CDR1 is SGHAT and CDR2 FQNNGV. V shed 1 base and J 5 bases; nucleotides not matched to a gene: 4. This CDR3 comprises 15 residues. The CDR3 region has the DNA TGTGCCAGCAGCTTAGGACAGGGGGCTTGGGAGACCCAGTACTTC. This gives the protein CASSLGQGAWETQYF.

This chain joins TRBV4-1 and TRBJ2-7; TRBD2 aligns across 8 bases. The V gene's germline CDR1 is MGHRA and CDR2 YSYEKL. This CDR3 comprises 16 residues. V trimming: 0 bases; J trimming: 5 bases; junction bases outside the gene matches: 9. As DNA, the CDR3 is TGCGCCAGCAGCCAAGATCTAAGCGGGGGCTTCGACGAGCAGTACTTC. Its protein product is CASSQDLSGGFDEQYF.

The chain is built from TRBV13 and TRBJ2-7, with TRBD2 matching 9 bases. Looked up from germline, CDR1 is PRHDT and CDR2 is FYEKMQ (reference sequence). This CDR3 is built from 15 residues. Trimming removed 0 bases from V and 4 bases from J; junction bases left unmatched: 4. The DNA for the CDR3 is TGTGCCAGCAGCTTAGGTGCTAGCGGGAAGTACGAGCAGTACTTC. Translated, it gives CASSLGASGKYEQYF.

This chain uses TRBV4-1 with TRBJ2-3; TRBD2 matches at 9 bases. V shed 0 bases and J 1 base; nucleotides not matched to a gene: 5. Per the germline V gene, CDR1 is MGHRA and CDR2 is YSYEKL. The CDR3 contains 17 residues. CDR3 protein: CASSQDASGDGTDTQYF. The CDR3 DNA sequence: TGCGCCAGCAGCCAAGATGCTAGCGGGGATGGCACAGATACGCAGTATTTT.

This clone occurred a few times. This chain uses TRBV9 with TRBJ1-2, with 10 bases matching TRBD1. Germline CDR1 is SGDLS and CDR2 is YYNGEE. This CDR3 contains 12 residues. After removal of 7 bases from V and 4 bases from J, the junction contained 1 base not matched to a gene. CDR3 protein: CASGDRGYGYTF. In DNA, the CDR3 is TGTGCCAGCGGGGACAGGGGCTATGGCTACACCTTC.

V and J are TRBV29-1 and TRBJ2-2; TRBD2 matches 10 bases. Germline assignment: CDR1 SQVTM and CDR2 ANQGSEA. The CDR3 sequence is 15 residues long. With 4 bases clipped from V and 4 bases from J, the junction kept 6 bases outside the gene matches. CDR3 nucleotide sequence: TGCAGCGTTGCCGGGACTAGCGCATCCACCGGGGAGCTGTTTTTT. Protein sequence: CSVAGTSASTGELFF.

This chain joins TRBV6-5 and TRBJ1-2, with 12 bases fitting TRBD1. Trimming removed 5 bases from V and 4 bases from J; junction bases left unmatched: 2. There are 14 residues in the CDR3. Per germline, CDR1 MNHEY and CDR2 SVGAGI. CDR3 DNA: TGTGCCAGCAGTGGGGGACAGGGGGCCTATGGCTACACCTTC. Its protein is CASSGGQGAYGYTF.

This clone was seen a handful of times. The V call is TRBV6-5, the J call TRBJ2-1; TRBD2 might be the D (6 bases). Germline assignment: CDR1 MNHEY and CDR2 SVGAGI. The germline V and J ends were trimmed by 3 bases and 7 bases, with 7 bases remaining between them. The CDR3 has 12 amino acids. CDR3: CASSYRGNEQFF. The CDR3 DNA is TGTGCCAGCAGTTATCGGGGGAATGAGCAGTTCTTC.

The chain couples TRBV5-6 to TRBJ2-4; 7 nucleotides line up with TRBD1. With 4 bases clipped from V and 4 bases from J, the junction kept 2 bases outside the gene matches. In germline, CDR1 is SGHDT, CDR2 YYEEEE. The CDR3 length is 13 residues. In DNA, the CDR3 is TGTGCCAGCAGCGAGGGACAGAAAAACATTCAGTACTTC. Its protein is CASSEGQKNIQYF. The variable domain in full, completed from reference TRBV5-6 and TRBJ2-4, reads DAGVTQSPTHLIKTRGQQVTLRCSPKSGHDTVSWYQQALGQGPQFIFQYYEEEERQRGNFPDRFSGHQFPNYSSELNVNALLLGDSALYLCASSEGQKNIQYFGAGTRLSVL.

This clone was detected a few times. The rearrangement joins TRBV27 to TRBJ2-7, with TRBD1 as a possible D gene (6 bases). The V and J ends lost 6 bases and 3 bases respectively, with 12 bases between them. This CDR3 comprises 13 residues. Germline V gene sequence: CDR1 MNHEY, CDR2 SMNVEV (reference sequence). The CDR3 DNA reads as TGTGCCAGCAGCCACGACAGGTTCTACGAGCAGTACTTC. This encodes CASSHDRFYEQYF.

This clone was observed a handful of times. This same CDR3 is encoded by further DNA sequences in the sample. J is TRBJ2-1 and V is TRBV19; no clear D gene. This CDR3 has 12 residues. V was clipped by 3 bases and J by 5 bases, with 5 bases between them. CDR1 is LNHDA and CDR2 is SQIVND in the germline V gene (reference sequence). The CDR3 is CASSISHNEQFF. CDR3 nucleotides: TGTGCCAGTAGTATTAGCCACAATGAGCAGTTCTTC.

The V gene is TRBV5-6, the J gene TRBJ1-5; D not certain. The CDR3 is 15 amino acids. From germline, CDR1 is SGHDT and CDR2 YYEEEE. V was shortened by 2 bases and J by 6 bases, with 15 bases between the two germline ends. In nucleotides, the CDR3 is TGTGCCAGCAGCTTTGGGCTGGGTGTGATTCAGCCCCAGCATTTT. This gives the protein CASSFGLGVIQPQHF.

V gene TRBV13 combines with J gene TRBJ2-1; 8 bases are shared with TRBD2. The ends lost 5 bases at V and 6 bases at J; junction bases unmatched: 3. This CDR3 is built from 13 residues. Germline V lookup: CDR1 PRHDT, CDR2 FYEKMQ (reference sequence). The CDR3 DNA sequence: TGTGCCAGCAGCAGACTAGCGCTCAATGAGCAGTTCTTC. Translation gives CASSRLALNEQFF.

The CDR3 bases are TGTGCCAGCAGCTTAGCTCTCGGAGACAGGAGCTCCTATAATTCACCCCTCCACTTT. It specifies CASSLALGDRSSYNSPLHF. This rearrangement joins TRBV13 to TRBJ1-6, with D possibly TRBD1 on 6 matching bases. Trimming stripped 1 base from V and 0 bases from J, with 16 bases between. The CDR3 covers 19 residues. The germline CDR1 and CDR2 sequences are PRHDT and FYEKMQ (reference sequence).

The chain combines TRBV6-5 with TRBJ2-1; 8 nucleotides align to TRBD2. The CDR3 length is 15 residues. Germline lookup yields CDR1 MNHEY and CDR2 SVGAGI. The V gene end was trimmed by 3 bases and the J gene end by 8 bases; junction bases not matched to a gene: 9. CDR3 amino acids: CASSYASGGGDEQFF. CDR3 sequence (DNA): TGTGCCAGCAGTTATGCAAGCGGGGGCGGGGATGAGCAGTTCTTC.

This chain links TRBV4-1 with TRBJ2-7; tentatively, D is TRBD1 (6 bases). The V gene's germline CDR1 is MGHRA and CDR2 YSYEKL. Trimming stripped 0 bases from V and 4 bases from J, with 16 bases between. The CDR3 is made up of 16 amino acids. The CDR3 region has the DNA TGCGCCAGCAGCCAAGAGGGGCAGGGGTACCCATACGAGCAGTACTTC. Translation gives CASSQEGQGYPYEQYF.

This rearrangement joins TRBV9 to TRBJ1-6, with unresolved D. Germline V gives CDR1 SGDLS, CDR2 YYNGEE. V lost 5 bases and J lost 4, with 10 bases in between. The CDR3 extends over 14 amino acids. CDR3 DNA: TGTGCCAGCAGAAGCGGCGGGTATAATTCACCCCTCCACTTT. Amino acid sequence: CASRSGGYNSPLHF.

The J gene is TRBJ2-5, the V gene TRBV6-4, with TRBD1 identical over 8 bases. The V and J ends lost 7 bases and 7 bases, in that order; junction bases with no gene match: 11. CDR1 is MRHNA and CDR2 is SNTAGT in the germline V gene. CDR3 length: 14 residues. Written as DNA, the CDR3 is TGTGCCAGCACCTGGGGCAGGGGGCGAGGGACCCAGTACTTC. It encodes CASTWGRGRGTQYF.

Here the CDR3 DNA reads TGTGCCAGCGTCGCGGCTAACTATGGCTACACCTTC. The encoded protein is CASVAANYGYTF. The gene calls are TRBV7-9 and TRBJ1-2; D uncertain. This CDR3 has 12 residues. The germline V gene has CDR1 SEHNR and CDR2 FQNEAQ (reference sequence). The V end was cut by 8 bases, the J end by 0 bases, with 7 bases between.

The genes are TRBV13 and TRBJ2-4, with D tentatively TRBD1 or TRBD2 (6 bases each). With 0 bases removed from V and 2 bases from J, the gap between germline ends came to 11 bases. From germline, CDR1 is PRHDT and CDR2 FYEKMQ (reference sequence). The CDR3 is made up of 16 amino acids. CDR3 residues: CASSLGGGATKNIQYF. In DNA form, the CDR3 reads TGTGCCAGCAGCTTAGGCGGGGGCGCGACCAAAAACATTCAGTACTTC. Full variable domain (rest looked up from reference TRBV13 and TRBJ2-4): AAGVIQSPRHLIKEKRETATLKCYPIPRHDTVYWYQQGPGQDPQFLISFYEKMQSDKGSIPDRFSAQQFSDYHSELNMSSLELGDSALYFCASSLGGGATKNIQYFGAGTRLSVL.

This chain connects TRBV23-1 to TRBJ2-5; no firm D call. TRBV23-1 is reported as an ORF; its role is uncertain. This CDR3 contains 13 residues. Trimming stripped 8 bases from V and 2 bases from J, with 12 bases between. The CDR3 DNA follows: TGCGCCAGCTGGACCCCGATACAAGAGACCCAGTACTTC. Amino acid sequence: CASWTPIQETQYF.

The rearrangement links TRBV4-1 to TRBJ2-1, with 7 bases lining up with TRBD1. V shed 0 bases and J 8 bases; nucleotides not matched to a gene: 4. CDR1 and CDR2 from the germline V gene are MGHRA and YSYEKL. This CDR3 comprises 14 residues. The CDR3: CASSQEQGMDEQFF. The DNA of the CDR3 is TGCGCCAGCAGCCAAGAACAGGGGATGGATGAGCAGTTCTTC.

This clone was seen more than once but under ten times. V gene TRBV7-9 combines with J gene TRBJ1-3; TRBD1 is a possible D gene (5 bases). The V end was cut by 2 bases, the J end by 4 bases, with 18 bases between. Germline V gives CDR1 SEHNR, CDR2 FQNEAQ (reference sequence). This CDR3 is 17 amino acids long. The CDR3: CASSLFPRSGKGNTIYF. CDR3 DNA sequence: TGTGCCAGCAGCTTATTCCCCCGGTCAGGGAAAGGAAACACCATATATTTT.

This clone appeared a single time. J is TRBJ2-1 and V is TRBV9; maybe TRBD1 (6 bases). This CDR3 is 14 amino acids long. Trimming left V 0 bases short and J 8 bases short, with 12 bases between. The germline CDR1 and CDR2 sequences are SGDLS and YYNGEE. The CDR3 nucleotides read TGTGCCAGCAGCGTAGCTCAGGGGAAGGATGAGCAGTTCTTC. Translation gives CASSVAQGKDEQFF.

V is TRBV11-2 and J is TRBJ1-6; D is ambiguous. The germline V gene has CDR1 SGHAT and CDR2 FQNNGV. This CDR3 has 16 amino acids. V was clipped by 1 base and J by 5 bases, with 12 bases between them. CDR3 residues: CASSLGSRTNNSPLHF. CDR3 in DNA: TGTGCCAGCAGCTTAGGGTCCAGGACGAATAATTCACCCCTCCACTTT.